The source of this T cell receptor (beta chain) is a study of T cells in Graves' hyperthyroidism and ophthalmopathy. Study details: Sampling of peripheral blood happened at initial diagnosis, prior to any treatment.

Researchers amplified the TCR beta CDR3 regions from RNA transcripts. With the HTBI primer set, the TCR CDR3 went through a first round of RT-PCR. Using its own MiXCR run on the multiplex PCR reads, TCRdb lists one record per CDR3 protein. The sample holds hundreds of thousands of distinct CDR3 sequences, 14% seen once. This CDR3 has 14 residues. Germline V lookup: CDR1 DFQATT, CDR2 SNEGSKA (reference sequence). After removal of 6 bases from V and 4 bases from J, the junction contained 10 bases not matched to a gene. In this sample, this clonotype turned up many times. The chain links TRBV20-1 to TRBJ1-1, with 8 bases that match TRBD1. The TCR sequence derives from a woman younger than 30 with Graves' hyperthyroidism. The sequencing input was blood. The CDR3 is CSATDRGWGTEAFF. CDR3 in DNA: TGCAGTGCAACCGACAGGGGATGGGGCACTGAAGCTTTCTTT.